This TCR beta chain was identified in a study of siplizumab effects on memory and regulatory T cells. Whole-study findings and limits: It seemed that naive T cells were more diverse than memory cells and were major contributors to the alloresponse. Treg-derived clones made up an average of roughly 70% of mappable alloreactive CD4+ clones with siplizumab and 26.9% in controls. A significant reduction in alloreactive sequences traceable to unstimulated CD4+ memory cells was produced by siplizumab. The mapping of alloreactive clones to unstimulated subsets covered only a minor fraction of them.

The table came from immunoSEQ multiplex PCR; TCRdb's copy has only in-frame clones and leaves some out. The profile shows 100,000 or so clones, approximately 92% of them singletons. The germline V and J ends were trimmed by 2 bases and 3 bases, with 6 bases remaining between them. Germline CDR1 and CDR2: SGHTA and FQGTGA. This CDR3 has 13 amino acids. Notes on this clone: Its target is not known.

Specimen: CD4+ T cells sorted from blood. The source of this sequence is a human donor in good health. V gene TRBV7-3 combines with J gene TRBJ2-3; D gene unclear. The CDR3 here is CASSLLPTDTQYF. The CDR3 coding sequence is TGTGCCAGCAGCTTATTACCTACAGATACGCAGTATTTT.